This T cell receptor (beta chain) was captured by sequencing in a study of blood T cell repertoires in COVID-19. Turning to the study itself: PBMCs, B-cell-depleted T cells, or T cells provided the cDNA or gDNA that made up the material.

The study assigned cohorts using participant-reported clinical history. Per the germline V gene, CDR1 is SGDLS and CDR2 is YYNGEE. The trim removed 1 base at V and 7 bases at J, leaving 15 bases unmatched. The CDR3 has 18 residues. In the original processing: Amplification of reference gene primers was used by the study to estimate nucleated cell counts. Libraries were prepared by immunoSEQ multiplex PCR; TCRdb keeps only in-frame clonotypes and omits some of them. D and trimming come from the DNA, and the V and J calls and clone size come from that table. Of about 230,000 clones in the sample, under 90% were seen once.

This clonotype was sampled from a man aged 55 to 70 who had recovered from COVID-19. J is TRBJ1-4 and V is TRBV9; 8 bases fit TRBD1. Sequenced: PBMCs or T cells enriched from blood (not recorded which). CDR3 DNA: TGTGCCAGCAGCGTACAAGACAGGGGATTCATCGGCGGTGAAAAACTGTTTTTT. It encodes CASSVQDRGFIGGEKLFF. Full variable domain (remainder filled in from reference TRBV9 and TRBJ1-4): DSGVTQTPKHLITATGQRVTLRCSPRSGDLSVYWYQQSLDQGLQFLIQYYNGEERAKGNILERFSAQQFPDLHSELNLSSLELGDSALYFCASSVQDRGFIGGEKLFFGSGTQLSVL.